Listed below are T cell receptor beta chains from one sample, sequenced in a study of long-term antiretroviral therapy in people with HIV. The repertoire was sequenced with immunoSEQ multiplex PCR; TCRdb's copy has only in-frame clones and lacks some. Of approximately 29,000 clones listed, 88% were seen once; the top ten hold around 4%. Sequences were derived from unsorted PBMCs, sampled 0.5 years after starting antiretroviral therapy. The receptors here all came from a woman in her late teens or twenties with HIV. Each CDR3 is given with its conserved first and last residue. A D gene is named only where the DNA matches it firmly. Expanded clones get a size class; other rows say once, few or many, or leave the size out.

clone_size	v_call	d_call	j_call	cdr3_nt	cdr3_aa
.	TRBV7-2	TRBD2	TRBJ2-2	TGTGCCAGCAGCGTAGGGACTAGCGGGAGGAACACCGGGGAGCTGTTTTTT	CASSVGTSGRNTGELFF
.	TRBV5-1	TRBD1	TRBJ1-3	TGCGCCAGCAGCCCGGGACAGAGCTCTGGAAACACCATATATTTT	CASSPGQSSGNTIYF
once	TRBV14	.	TRBJ2-1	TGTGCCAGCAGCCAAGAAGAACCACAACAGTTCTTC	CASSQEEPQQFF
.	TRBV5-6	TRBD1	TRBJ2-2	TGTGCCAGCAGCTTTACCGGACAGGGGAACACCGGGGAGCTGTTTTTT	CASSFTGQGNTGELFF
.	TRBV6-5	.	TRBJ1-2	TGTGCCAGCAGCTACGACGCATTCTATGGCTACACCTTC	CASSYDAFYGYTF
.	TRBV21-1	.	TRBJ2-4	TGTGCCAGCGTCCCGAGGGCCTGGAGTCTGGCCAAAAACATTCAGTACTTC	CASVPRAWSLAKNIQYF
.	TRBV9	TRBD2	TRBJ2-1	TGTGCCAGCAGCCCCCGGGGATCCGGGACTAGCCCCTACAATGAGCAGTTCTTC	CASSPRGSGTSPYNEQFF
.	TRBV6-4	.	TRBJ2-3	TGTGCCAGCAGTGACTCTGAGGGTACCACAGATACGCAGTATTTT	CASSDSEGTTDTQYF
.	TRBV4-1	TRBD1	TRBJ1-1	TGCGCCAGCACCCATGAAATACAGGGGGGTTTGAACACTGAAGCTTTCTTT	CASTHEIQGGLNTEAFF
.	TRBV6-6	TRBD1	TRBJ2-3	TGTGCCACTGACAGGGGGCGAACAGATACGCAGTATTTT	CATDRGRTDTQYF
few	TRBV7-6	TRBD1	TRBJ2-5	TGTGCCAGCAGCTGGGACAGGGGAACGTACCAAGAGACCCAGTACTTC	CASSWDRGTYQETQYF
.	TRBV7-3	.	TRBJ2-3	TGTGCCAGCAGCTTAAATCCGGGGCCTGCCCCAGATACGCAGTATTTT	CASSLNPGPAPDTQYF
.	TRBV28	.	TRBJ1-1	TGTGCCAGCAGTTTAGGGCAGAACACTGAAGCTTTCTTT	CASSLGQNTEAFF
.	TRBV7-2	.	TRBJ2-5	TGTGCCAGCAGCTTAGGAGACACGAGGTATCAAGAGACCCAGTACTTC	CASSLGDTRYQETQYF
.	TRBV5-1	TRBD2	TRBJ2-7	TGCGCCAGCAGCCCACCCGGGACTAGCGGCTCCTACGAGCAGTACTTC	CASSPPGTSGSYEQYF
.	TRBV10-2	TRBD1	TRBJ1-4	TGCGCCAGCAGTATTGACAGGGTTAATGAAAAACTGTTTTTT	CASSIDRVNEKLFF
.	TRBV5-1	.	TRBJ1-2	TGCGCCAGCAGCTTGGCAATCGGGCAGAATGGCTACACCTTC	CASSLAIGQNGYTF
.	TRBV4-3	.	TRBJ2-7	TGCGCCAGCAGCCAAGATCAAGGCTACGAGCAGTACTTC	CASSQDQGYEQYF
.	TRBV9	TRBD2	TRBJ2-7	TGTGCCAGCAGCGAGGGACTAGCGGGATTGGTCTACGAGCAGTACTTC	CASSEGLAGLVYEQYF
.	TRBV7-9	.	TRBJ2-1	TGTGCCAGCAGCCCAATCCCCCGGGAGACAAACAATGAGCAGTTCTTC	CASSPIPRETNNEQFF
.	TRBV19	TRBD1	TRBJ2-7	TGTGCCAGTAGTATCCGGGACAGTCTACACGAGCAGTACTTC	CASSIRDSLHEQYF
.	TRBV5-5	.	TRBJ2-3	TGTGCCAGCAGCCCTGGCGAGCGGACAGATACGCAGTATTTT	CASSPGERTDTQYF
.	TRBV4-3	.	TRBJ2-7	TGCGCCAGCAGCCGAAGGACGGCTCTCGAGCAGTACTTC	CASSRRTALEQYF
.	TRBV10-3	.	TRBJ2-6	TGTGCCATCAGCCAAGAGTCTGGGGCCAACGTCCTGACTTTC	CAISQESGANVLTF
once	TRBV14	.	TRBJ1-2	TGTGCCAGCAGCCCGGGGATTAAGTATGGCTACACCTTC	CASSPGIKYGYTF
once	TRBV4-3	.	TRBJ2-7	TGCGCCAGCAGCCAGGCCTACGGGGGCTCCTACGAGCAGTACTTC	CASSQAYGGSYEQYF
.	TRBV27	.	TRBJ1-3	TGTGCCAGCAGTTTATCGAGGCCATACTCTGGAAACACCATATATTTT	CASSLSRPYSGNTIYF
.	TRBV11-2	.	TRBJ2-1	TGTGCCAGCAGCTGTCCTCTCCGCGTCTGTGAGCAGTTCTTC	CASSCPLRVCEQFF
once	TRBV4-3	.	TRBJ2-3	TGCGCCAGCAGCCAACTAGGGGATACGCAGTATTTT	CASSQLGDTQYF
.	TRBV27	.	TRBJ1-2	TGTGCCAGCAGTTTGGGAAGAGGCTATGGCTACACCTTC	CASSLGRGYGYTF
.	TRBV27	.	TRBJ1-4	TGTGCCAGCACCCGGGGGCGAAATGAAAAACTGTTTTTT	CASTRGRNEKLFF
.	TRBV27	.	TRBJ1-2	TGTGCCAGCAGTTTACGTTGGGGGCGTGATGGCTACACCTTC	CASSLRWGRDGYTF
.	TRBV6-1	TRBD2	TRBJ2-1	TGTGCCAGCAGGGACCTACTAGCGGGAGGTGGTGAGCAGTTCTTC	CASRDLLAGGGEQFF
.	TRBV19	.	TRBJ1-4	TGTGCCAGTAGCCTACTGGGACTTTTTTCCCATGCAACTAATGAAAAACTGTTTTTT	CASSLLGLFSHATNEKLFF